The 18 T cell receptor beta chains given below trace back to one sample, sequenced in a study of CD8 T cells in ankylosing spondylitis. From the 5' RACE reads, TCRdb called clonotypes with MiXCR, one entry per CDR3 protein. The sample contains hundreds of thousands of distinct CDR3 sequences, roughly a tenth of which appear only once. The sequencing sample was made of blood, either unsorted or a sorted T cell fraction (not recorded which). Every receptor here comes from a male donor with ankylosing spondylitis or in good health (not recorded which).

This clonotype was observed a handful of times. V is TRBV7-8 and J is TRBJ2-7; TRBD2 agrees at 7 bases. Germline-derived CDR1 and CDR2 are SGHVS and FQNEAQ. This CDR3 region has 14 residues. The V and J ends lost 5 bases and 0 bases, in that order; junction bases with no gene match: 4. CDR3 amino acids: CASSPAGVSYEQYF. DNA of the CDR3: TGTGCCAGCAGCCCCGCGGGGGTCTCCTACGAGCAGTACTTC.

This clonotype was seen ten or more times. The chain employs TRBV7-2 and TRBJ2-7; D gene unclear. This CDR3 comprises 13 residues. Germline assignment: CDR1 SGHTA and CDR2 FQGNSA. V was cut by 1 base and J by 3 bases, with 7 bases left in between. The CDR3 reads CASSLEANYEQYF. CDR3 nucleotides: TGTGCCAGCAGCTTAGAGGCTAACTACGAGCAGTACTTC.

This clonotype was picked up many times. A junction boundary mismatches the germline segment, possibly from a read error. The chain employs TRBV7-7 and TRBJ2-3, with D perhaps TRBD1 or TRBD2 (5 bases each). Per germline, CDR1 SSHAT and CDR2 FNYEAQ (reference sequence). The CDR3 has 13 residues. The CDR3 loop reads CASSPGDADTQYF. As DNA, the CDR3 is TGTGCTAGCAGCCCCGGGGACGCAGATACGCAGTATTTT.

This clonotype was observed at least ten times. The chain employs TRBV27 and TRBJ1-5; D call uncertain. Between the trimmed V and J ends, which lost 7 bases and 6 bases, there was a span of 37 bases. CDR3 size: 21 residues. Per the germline V gene, CDR1 is MNHEY and CDR2 is SMNVEV (reference sequence). This CDR3 reads CASTMKSPGSRLLFLTQPQHF. The CDR3 DNA reads TGTGCCAGCACAATGAAGAGCCCCGGATCCAGGCTTCTCTTCCTCACTCAGCCCCAGCATTTT.

This clonotype has only a few counts. The chain employs TRBV12-3 or TRBV12-4 and TRBJ2-3, with 12 bases matching TRBD2. The CDR3 sequence is 16 residues long. V was clipped by 5 bases and J by 5 bases; unmatched bases: 8. Here the CDR3 reads CASSVGLAGRKDTQYF. For the CDR3, the DNA is TGTGCCAGCAGTGTAGGACTAGCGGGGAGGAAAGATACGCAGTATTTT.

This clonotype was detected many times. This chain links TRBV12-3 or TRBV12-4 with TRBJ1-2, with D possibly matching TRBD1 (5 bases). This CDR3 region has 11 residues. V lost 1 base to trimming and J lost 9 bases, with 6 bases between them. The CDR3 DNA follows: TGTGCCAGCAGTTTAGGACAGAGCTACACCTTC. It yields the protein CASSLGQSYTF.

The V call is TRBV11-2, the J call TRBJ1-3; D is perhaps TRBD1 (6 bases). V lost 5 bases, J lost 0 bases, and 14 bases lay in between. This CDR3 region has 16 residues. Germline V gene data show CDR1 as SGHAT and CDR2 as FQNNGV. The CDR3 nucleotides read TGTGCCAGCAGCCGCGGGGGGCCAGTCTCTGGAAACACCATATATTTT. Translated: CASSRGGPVSGNTIYF.

This clonotype turned up a few times. The chain couples TRBV7-9 to TRBJ2-3, with 9 bases identical to TRBD2. Germline CDR1 SEHNR, CDR2 FQNEAQ (reference sequence). The CDR3 consists of 15 residues. The J segment lost 6 bases and the V segment lost 1 base, leaving 5 bases of the junction unmatched. The CDR3 DNA is TGTGCCAGCAGCTTAGTTGGGACTAGCCTCGATACGCAGTATTTT. This translates into CASSLVGTSLDTQYF.

This clonotype was seen repeatedly, ten times or more. The gene calls are TRBV29-1 and TRBJ2-3; D tentatively reads TRBD1 or TRBD2 (5 bases each). Per germline, CDR1 SQVTM and CDR2 ANQGSEA. Trimming cost V 4 bases and J 0 bases, with 14 bases left between them. The length of the CDR3 is 15 residues. CDR3 protein: CSVGFRDPSTDTQYF. For the CDR3, the DNA is TGCAGCGTTGGGTTTCGGGACCCTAGCACAGATACGCAGTATTTT.

This clonotype was recorded a few times. The rearrangement links TRBV9 to TRBJ1-2, with 7 bases fitting TRBD1. V trimming: 3 bases; J trimming: 8 bases; junction bases outside the gene matches: 16. Germline values: CDR1 SGDLS, CDR2 YYNGEE. This CDR3 is 16 amino acids long. CDR3 in DNA: TGTGCCAGCAGCGCCCGGCAAGACAGGGTGGTCCAAGGCTACACCTTC. Its translation is CASSARQDRVVQGYTF.

The sample holds many counts of this clonotype. V and J are TRBV7-2 and TRBJ1-3, with TRBD1 identical over 9 bases. This CDR3 comprises 17 residues. The germline CDR1 and CDR2 sequences are SGHTA and FQGNSA. Trimming removed 1 base from V and 1 base from J; junction bases left unmatched: 5. The CDR3 DNA reads as TGTGCCAGCAGCTTAGTCGGGACAGGGACATCTGGAAACACCATATATTTT. It specifies CASSLVGTGTSGNTIYF. The variable domain in full, with the rest retrieved from reference TRBV7-2 and TRBJ1-3, is GAGVSQSPSNKVTEKGKDVELRCDPISGHTALYWYRQSLGQGLEFLIYFQGNSAPDKSGLPSDRFSAERTGGSVSTLTIQRTQQEDSAVYLCASSLVGTGTSGNTIYFGEGSWLTVV.

This clonotype was seen many times. The chain is built from TRBV7-6 and TRBJ1-4, with 7 bases aligning to TRBD1. There are 15 residues in the CDR3. Per the germline V gene, CDR1 is SGHVS and CDR2 is FNYEAQ. V lost 3 bases and J lost 8; bases outside the gene matches: 9. For the CDR3, the DNA is TGTGCCAGCAGCTTGGAGAAGTCAGGGGGGGAAAAACTGTTTTTT. Amino acids: CASSLEKSGGEKLFF.

This clonotype occurred a few times. One end of the junction varies from germline; a read error may be responsible. The chain recombines TRBV6-6 with TRBJ1-5, with D hard to call. CDR3 size: 13 residues. Germline V CDR1 and CDR2: MNHNY, SVGAGI (reference sequence). Here the CDR3 reads CASSYGLNQHQHF. CDR3 DNA: TGTGCCAGCAGTTACGGGTTGAATCAGCACCAGCATTTT.

This clonotype was detected many times. This chain links TRBV28 with TRBJ1-1; maybe TRBD1 (5 bases). Germline CDR1 and CDR2: MDHEN and SYDVKM. The CDR3 covers 14 residues. Trimming removed 7 bases at V and 4 bases at J, with 16 bases between. CDR3 DNA: TGTGCCAGCATCCCTAGGGGTGTGGGCACTGAAGCTTTCTTT. Protein sequence: CASIPRGVGTEAFF. Looking up the rest from reference TRBV28 and TRBJ1-1 gives the full variable domain: DVKVTQSSRYLVKRTGEKVFLECVQDMDHENMFWYRQDPGLGLRLIYFSYDVKMKEKGDIPEGYSVSREKKERFSLILESASTNQTSMYLCASIPRGVGTEAFFGQGTRLTVV.

This clonotype showed up many times. The chain combines TRBV5-1 with TRBJ2-7, with D maybe TRBD1 (6 bases). The CDR3 totals 13 residues. V lost 4 bases and J lost 3, with 11 bases in between. Germline CDR1 is SGHRS and CDR2 is YFSETQ. CDR3 coding DNA: TGCGCCAGCAGCCCCGACAGGTACTACGAGCAGTACTTC. As protein: CASSPDRYYEQYF.

Comments on this clonotype: Relative to the germline gene, one junction end is altered; a read error may explain this. The V call is TRBV15, the J call TRBJ1-2, with no clear D. There are 13 residues in the CDR3. Per the germline V gene, CDR1 is LNHNV and CDR2 is YYDKDF (reference sequence). Here the CDR3 reads CATSKGANYGYPF. The DNA for the CDR3 is TGTGCCACCAGCAAAGGAGCAAACTATGGCTACCCCTTC.

This clonotype showed up many times. The J gene is TRBJ1-5, the V gene TRBV28, with D unclear. V dropped 5 bases and J dropped 1 base, with 6 bases sitting between them. The germline gives CDR1 MDHEN, CDR2 SYDVKM. The CDR3 is 13 amino acids. This CDR3 is CASSLQSNQPQHF. The CDR3 DNA reads TGTGCCAGCAGTCTACAGAGCAATCAGCCCCAGCATTTT.

This chain links TRBV10-3 with TRBJ2-1, with 7 bases aligning to TRBD2. The ends lost 6 bases at V and 4 bases at J; junction bases unmatched: 12. Germline V lookup: CDR1 ENHRY, CDR2 SYGVKD. This CDR3 has 16 amino acids. The CDR3 spells CAIRPSGAGSYNEQFF. The CDR3 DNA is TGTGCCATCAGGCCCTCGGGAGCGGGGTCTTACAATGAGCAGTTCTTC.